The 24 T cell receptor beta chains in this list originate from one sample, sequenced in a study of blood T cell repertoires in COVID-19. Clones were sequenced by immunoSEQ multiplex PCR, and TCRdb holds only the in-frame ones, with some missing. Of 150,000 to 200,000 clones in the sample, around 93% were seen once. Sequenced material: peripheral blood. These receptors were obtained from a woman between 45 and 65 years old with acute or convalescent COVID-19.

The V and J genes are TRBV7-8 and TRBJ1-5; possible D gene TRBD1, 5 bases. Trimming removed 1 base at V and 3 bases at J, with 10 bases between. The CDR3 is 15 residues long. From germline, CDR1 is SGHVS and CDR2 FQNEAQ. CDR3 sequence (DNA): TGTGCCAGCAGCTTAGTGGGGACTGCCAATCAGCCCCAGCATTTT. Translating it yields CASSLVGTANQPQHF. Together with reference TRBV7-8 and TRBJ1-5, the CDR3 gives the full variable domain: GAGVSQSPRYKVAKRGQDVALRCDPISGHVSLFWYQQALGQGPEFLTYFQNEAQLDKSGLPSDRFFAERPEGSVSTLKIQRTQQEDSAVYLCASSLVGTANQPQHFGDGTRLSIL.

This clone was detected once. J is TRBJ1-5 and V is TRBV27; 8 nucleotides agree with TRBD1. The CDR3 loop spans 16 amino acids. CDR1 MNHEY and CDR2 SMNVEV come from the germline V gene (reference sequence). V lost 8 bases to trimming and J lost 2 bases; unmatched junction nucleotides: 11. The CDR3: CASGPLGQGGNQPQHF. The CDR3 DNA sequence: TGTGCCAGCGGTCCCCTAGGACAGGGAGGCAATCAGCCCCAGCATTTT.

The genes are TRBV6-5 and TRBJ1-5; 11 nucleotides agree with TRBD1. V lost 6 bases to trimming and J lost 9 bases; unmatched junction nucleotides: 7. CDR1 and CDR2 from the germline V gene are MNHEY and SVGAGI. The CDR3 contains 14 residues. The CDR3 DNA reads TGTGCCAGCAGGGGACAGGGGGGATCCTCGCCCCAGCATTTT. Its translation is CASRGQGGSSPQHF.

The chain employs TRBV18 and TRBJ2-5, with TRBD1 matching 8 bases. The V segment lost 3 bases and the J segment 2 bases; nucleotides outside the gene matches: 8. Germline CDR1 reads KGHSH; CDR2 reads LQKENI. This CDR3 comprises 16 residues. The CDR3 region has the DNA TGTGCCAGCTCACCGTCCAGAGGGACAGGACAAGAGACCCAGTACTTC. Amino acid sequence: CASSPSRGTGQETQYF.

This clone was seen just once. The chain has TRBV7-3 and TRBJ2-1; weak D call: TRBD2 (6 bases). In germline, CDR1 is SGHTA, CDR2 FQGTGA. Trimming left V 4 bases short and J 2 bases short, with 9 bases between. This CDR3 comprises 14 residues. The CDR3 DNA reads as TGTGCCAGCAGCTCCGCGGGACCCTACAATGAGCAGTTCTTC. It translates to CASSSAGPYNEQFF.

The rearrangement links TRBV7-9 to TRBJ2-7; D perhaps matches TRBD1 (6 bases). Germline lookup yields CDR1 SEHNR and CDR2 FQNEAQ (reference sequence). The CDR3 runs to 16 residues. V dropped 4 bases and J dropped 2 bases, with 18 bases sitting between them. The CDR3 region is CASSSQEDSHPYEQYF. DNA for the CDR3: TGTGCCAGCAGCTCCCAGGAGGACAGTCACCCCTACGAGCAGTACTTC.

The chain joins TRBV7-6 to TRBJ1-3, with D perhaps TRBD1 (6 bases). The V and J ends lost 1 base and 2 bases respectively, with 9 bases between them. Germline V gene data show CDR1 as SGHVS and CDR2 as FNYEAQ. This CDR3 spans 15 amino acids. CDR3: CASSLGGGTGNTIYF. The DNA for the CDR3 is TGTGCCAGCAGCTTAGGAGGGGGAACTGGAAACACCATATATTTT.

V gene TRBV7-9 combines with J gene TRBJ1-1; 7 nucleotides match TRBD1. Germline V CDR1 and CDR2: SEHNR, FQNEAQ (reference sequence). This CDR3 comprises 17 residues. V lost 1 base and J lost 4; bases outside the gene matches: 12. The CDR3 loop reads CASSLGYRDSISTEAFF. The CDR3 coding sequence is TGTGCCAGCAGCTTAGGATACCGGGACAGCATATCCACTGAAGCTTTCTTT.

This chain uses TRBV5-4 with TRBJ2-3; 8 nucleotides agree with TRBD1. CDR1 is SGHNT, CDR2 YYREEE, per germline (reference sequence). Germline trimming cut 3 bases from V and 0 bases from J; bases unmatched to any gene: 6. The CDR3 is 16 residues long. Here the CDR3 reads CASSSWTGPSTDTQYF. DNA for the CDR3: TGTGCCAGCAGCTCCTGGACAGGGCCTAGCACAGATACGCAGTATTTT.

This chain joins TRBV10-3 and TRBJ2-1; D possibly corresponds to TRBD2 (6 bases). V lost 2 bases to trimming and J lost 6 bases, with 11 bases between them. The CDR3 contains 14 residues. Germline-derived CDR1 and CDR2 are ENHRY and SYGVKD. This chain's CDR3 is CAISERVGGNEQFF. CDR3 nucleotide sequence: TGTGCCATCAGTGAGCGTGTCGGGGGCAATGAGCAGTTCTTC.

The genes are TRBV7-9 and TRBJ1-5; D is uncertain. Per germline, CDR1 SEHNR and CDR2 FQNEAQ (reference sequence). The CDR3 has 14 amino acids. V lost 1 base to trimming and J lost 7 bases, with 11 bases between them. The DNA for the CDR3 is TGTGCCAGCAGCTTAGGTGGCGGGGAGCAGCCCCAGCATTTT. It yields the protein CASSLGGGEQPQHF. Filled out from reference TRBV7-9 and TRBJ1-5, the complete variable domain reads DTGVSQNPRHKITKRGQNVTFRCDPISEHNRLYWYRQTLGQGPEFLTYFQNEAQLEKSRLLSDRFSAERPKGSFSTLEIQRTEQGDSAMYLCASSLGGGEQPQHFGDGTRLSIL.

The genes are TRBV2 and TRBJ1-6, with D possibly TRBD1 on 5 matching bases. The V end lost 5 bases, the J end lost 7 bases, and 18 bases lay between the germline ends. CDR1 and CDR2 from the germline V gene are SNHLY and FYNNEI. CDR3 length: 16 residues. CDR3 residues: CASSTGRPGRNSPLHF. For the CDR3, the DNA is TGTGCCAGCAGTACAGGTAGACCTGGGCGAAATTCACCCCTCCACTTT.

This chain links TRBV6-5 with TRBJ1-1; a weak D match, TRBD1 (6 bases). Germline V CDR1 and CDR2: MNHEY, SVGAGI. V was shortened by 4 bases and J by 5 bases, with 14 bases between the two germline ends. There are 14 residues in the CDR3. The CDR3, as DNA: TGTGCCAGCAGTTTAAACAGGGTCCGAACTGAAGCTTTCTTT. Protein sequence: CASSLNRVRTEAFF.

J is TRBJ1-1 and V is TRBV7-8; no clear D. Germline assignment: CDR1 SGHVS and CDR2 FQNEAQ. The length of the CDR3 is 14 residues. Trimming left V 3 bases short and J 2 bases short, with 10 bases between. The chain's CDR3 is CASSLVGKNTEAFF. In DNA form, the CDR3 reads TGTGCCAGCAGCTTGGTGGGCAAAAACACTGAAGCTTTCTTT.

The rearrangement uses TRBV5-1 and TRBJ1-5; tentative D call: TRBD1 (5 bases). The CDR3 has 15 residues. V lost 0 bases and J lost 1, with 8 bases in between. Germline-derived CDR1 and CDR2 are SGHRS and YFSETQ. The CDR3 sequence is CASSLEGASNQPQHF. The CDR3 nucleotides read TGCGCCAGCAGCTTGGAAGGGGCCAGCAATCAGCCCCAGCATTTT.

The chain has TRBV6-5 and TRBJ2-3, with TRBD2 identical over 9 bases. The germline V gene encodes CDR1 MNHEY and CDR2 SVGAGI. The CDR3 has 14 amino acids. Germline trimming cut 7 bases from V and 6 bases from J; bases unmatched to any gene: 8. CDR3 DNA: TGTGCCAGCACGGCGGGAGGGCCAGGGGATACGCAGTATTTT. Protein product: CASTAGGPGDTQYF.

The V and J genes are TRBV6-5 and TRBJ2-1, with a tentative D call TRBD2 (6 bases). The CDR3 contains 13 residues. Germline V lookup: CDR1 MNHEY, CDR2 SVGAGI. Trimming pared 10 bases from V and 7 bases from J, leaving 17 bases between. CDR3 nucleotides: TGTGCCACTGCTCGGGAGCATGGGAATGAGCAGTTCTTC. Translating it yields CATAREHGNEQFF.

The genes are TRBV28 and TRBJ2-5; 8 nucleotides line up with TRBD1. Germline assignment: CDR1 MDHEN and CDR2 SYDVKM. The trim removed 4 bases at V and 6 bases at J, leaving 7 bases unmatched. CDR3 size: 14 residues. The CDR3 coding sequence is TGTGCCAGCAGTTCCCCAGGGGGCCGGCAGACCCAGTACTTC. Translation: CASSSPGGRQTQYF. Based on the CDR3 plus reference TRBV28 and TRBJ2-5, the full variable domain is DVKVTQSSRYLVKRTGEKVFLECVQDMDHENMFWYRQDPGLGLRLIYFSYDVKMKEKGDIPEGYSVSREKKERFSLILESASTNQTSMYLCASSSPGGRQTQYFGPGTRLLVL.

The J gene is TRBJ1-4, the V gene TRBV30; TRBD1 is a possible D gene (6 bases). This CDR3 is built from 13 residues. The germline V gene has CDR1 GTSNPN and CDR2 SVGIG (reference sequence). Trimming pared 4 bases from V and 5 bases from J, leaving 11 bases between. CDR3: CAWNYRENEKLFF. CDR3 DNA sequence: TGTGCCTGGAATTACAGGGAGAATGAAAAACTGTTTTTT.

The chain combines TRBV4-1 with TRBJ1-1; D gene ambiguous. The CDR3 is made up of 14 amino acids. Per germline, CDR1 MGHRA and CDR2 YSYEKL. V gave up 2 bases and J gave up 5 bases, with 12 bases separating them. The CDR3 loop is CASSQIYRDTEAFF. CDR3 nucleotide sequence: TGCGCCAGCAGCCAAATATACAGAGATACTGAAGCTTTCTTT.

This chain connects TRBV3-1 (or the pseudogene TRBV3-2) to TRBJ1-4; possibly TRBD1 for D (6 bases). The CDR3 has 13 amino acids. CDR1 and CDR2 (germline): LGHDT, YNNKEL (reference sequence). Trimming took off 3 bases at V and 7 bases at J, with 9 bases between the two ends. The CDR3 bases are TGTGCCAGCAGCCATCGGACAGTTGAAAAACTGTTTTTT. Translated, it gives CASSHRTVEKLFF.

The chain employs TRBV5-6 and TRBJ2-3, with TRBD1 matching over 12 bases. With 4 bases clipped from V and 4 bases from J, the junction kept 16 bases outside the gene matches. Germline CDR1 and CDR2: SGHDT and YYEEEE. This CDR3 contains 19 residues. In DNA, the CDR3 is TGTGCCAGCAGCGCGCTTGGGACAGGGGGCAGGGTGCGGGCAGATACGCAGTATTTT. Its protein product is CASSALGTGGRVRADTQYF.

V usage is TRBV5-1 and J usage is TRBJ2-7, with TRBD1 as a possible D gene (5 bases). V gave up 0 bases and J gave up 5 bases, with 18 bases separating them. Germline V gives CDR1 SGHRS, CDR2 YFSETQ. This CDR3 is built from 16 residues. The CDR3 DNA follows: TGCGCCAGCAGCTTGGGCCCACCAGGGTCTTACGACGAGCAGTACTTC. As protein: CASSLGPPGSYDEQYF.

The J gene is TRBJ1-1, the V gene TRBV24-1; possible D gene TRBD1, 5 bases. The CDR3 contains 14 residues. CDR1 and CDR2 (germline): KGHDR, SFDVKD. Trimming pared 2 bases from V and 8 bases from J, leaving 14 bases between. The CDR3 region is CATSDSTGLREAFF. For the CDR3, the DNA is TGTGCCACCAGTGATTCCACAGGCTTACGGGAAGCTTTCTTT.